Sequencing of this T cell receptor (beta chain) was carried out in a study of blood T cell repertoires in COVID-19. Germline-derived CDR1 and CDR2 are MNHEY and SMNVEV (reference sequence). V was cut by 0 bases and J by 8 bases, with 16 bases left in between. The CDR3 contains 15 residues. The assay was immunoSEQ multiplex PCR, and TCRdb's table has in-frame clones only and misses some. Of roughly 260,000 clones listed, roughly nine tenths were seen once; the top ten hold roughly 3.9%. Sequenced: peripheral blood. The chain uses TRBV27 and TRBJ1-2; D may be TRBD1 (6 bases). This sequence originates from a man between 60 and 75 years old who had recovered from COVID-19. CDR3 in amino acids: CASSLSPPQGGGYTF. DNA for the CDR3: TGTGCCAGCAGTTTATCGCCCCCACAGGGTGGCGGCTACACCTTC.